These T cell receptor beta chains were read from a single sample in a study of OX40 agonist ivuxolimab in advanced cancers. The repertoire was sequenced with immunoSEQ multiplex PCR; TCRdb's copy has only in-frame clones and lacks some. The sample has 63,000 or so clones, about four fifths seen once. Material: CD4+ or CD8+ T cells sorted from blood, obtained in a trial of the OX40 agonist ivuxolimab. The receptors here all came from an adult with an advanced solid tumor such as melanoma, head and neck, liver or kidney cancer. The CDR3 runs from the conserved cysteine through the conserved F or W. The D gene is left open where the match is weak. Only part of the rows carry a size: once, few, many, or a class if the clone is expanded.

clone_size	v_call	d_call	j_call	cdr3_nt	cdr3_aa
once	TRBV7-2	TRBD1	TRBJ2-3	TGTGCCAGCAGCACTGGGACAGGGCGCACAGATACGCGGTATTTT	CASSTGTGRTDTRYF
.	TRBV7-2	.	TRBJ2-5	TGTGCCAGCAGCTTCTACAGGGAAGAGACCCAGTACTTC	CASSFYREETQYF
.	TRBV6-5	.	TRBJ2-1	TGTGCCAGCAGTTACAAGCGGGCAGTCGATGAGCAGTTCTTC	CASSYKRAVDEQFF
.	TRBV6-1	.	TRBJ1-1	TGTGCCAGCAGTGAAAGGCCGAACACTGAAGCTTTCTTT	CASSERPNTEAFF
.	TRBV7-2	.	TRBJ1-2	TGTGCCAGCAGCTTAGAATTGGGGGCGAACTATGGCTACACCTTC	CASSLELGANYGYTF
.	TRBV28	.	TRBJ1-2	TGTGCCAGCGGGAGGGGATTTAGTAGGTATGGCTACACCTTC	CASGRGFSRYGYTF
few	TRBV27	TRBD1	TRBJ1-6	TGTGCCAGCAGTTTAGGTCACAGGGGTAATTCACCCCTCCACTTT	CASSLGHRGNSPLHF
.	TRBV7-2	.	TRBJ2-3	TGTGCCAGCAGCTTAGCGCTCCCTGATACGCAGTATTTT	CASSLALPDTQYF
.	TRBV6-1	TRBD1	TRBJ1-4	TGTGCCAGCACCGGAACAGGGGGGGCTAATGAAAAACTGTTTTTT	CASTGTGGANEKLFF
.	TRBV11-2	TRBD1	TRBJ1-4	TGTGCCAGCAGCTTAGAAAAGGGACAGAAGAATGAAAAACTGTTTTTT	CASSLEKGQKNEKLFF
.	TRBV5-1	.	TRBJ2-4	TGCGCCAGCAGCTTGGACAGAGTAGCCAAAAACATTCAGTACTTC	CASSLDRVAKNIQYF
.	TRBV19	.	TRBJ2-7	TGTGCCAGTAGTCTCCAAGCAGGGCCCTCCTACGAGCAGTACTTC	CASSLQAGPSYEQYF
.	TRBV6-6	.	TRBJ1-2	TGTGCCAGTAGTTACTCGGGGGACATCGCTAGTGGCTACACCTTC	CASSYSGDIASGYTF
.	TRBV15	.	TRBJ1-1	TGTGCCACCAGCAGAGATCAGGGATGGAGCGCTTTCTTT	CATSRDQGWSAFF
few	TRBV28	TRBD1	TRBJ2-7	TGTGCCAGCAGTCCGCCGGGACAGGGGGCCTACGAGCAGTACTTC	CASSPPGQGAYEQYF
.	TRBV5-6	.	TRBJ1-1	TGTGCCAGCGTGGGTTGGGGGGTCCAACTTAACACTGAAGCTTTCTTT	CASVGWGVQLNTEAFF
once	TRBV7-9	TRBD1	TRBJ1-2	TGTGCCAGCAGGGGCGCGGGACAGATGTCTAACTATGGCTACACCTTC	CASRGAGQMSNYGYTF
.	TRBV19	TRBD2	TRBJ2-4	TGTGCCAGTGTTTCGGGGGGAAGGGACATTCAGTACTTC	CASVSGGRDIQYF
.	TRBV4-3	.	TRBJ1-1	TGCGCCAGCAGCCAAATGGGGGGTGCTTTCTTT	CASSQMGGAFF
few	TRBV19	.	TRBJ1-6	TGTGCCAGTAGTAACCCGAAGGCAGGCCTCGGCCATTCACCCCTCCACTTT	CASSNPKAGLGHSPLHF
.	TRBV19	TRBD2	TRBJ2-7	TGTGCCAGTAGTACGGGACTAGCGGGGGCATACGAGCAGTACTTC	CASSTGLAGAYEQYF
once	TRBV6-5	.	TRBJ2-3	TGTGCCAGCAGTTATCGGGCAGTCCCAGATACGCAGTATTTT	CASSYRAVPDTQYF
.	TRBV19	TRBD1	TRBJ2-6	TGTGCCAGTAGTGCGACGGGACAGGGGGCGGCTGGGGCCAACGTCCTGACTTTC	CASSATGQGAAGANVLTF
few	TRBV7-9	TRBD1	TRBJ1-6	TGTGCCAGCAGCTTAGGGACCGGGACAGGGGGCCATTCACCCCTCCACTTT	CASSLGTGTGGHSPLHF
.	TRBV7-9	.	TRBJ2-7	TGTGCCAGCAGCTCGTACAGGGCCGAGCAGTACTTC	CASSSYRAEQYF
.	TRBV14	.	TRBJ2-5	TGTGCCAGCAGCCAAACGGACGGAATAGTGGAGACCCAGTACTTC	CASSQTDGIVETQYF
.	TRBV28	.	TRBJ2-7	TGTGCCAGCAGAAAGGGGGGGAATGCCTACGAGCAGTACTTC	CASRKGGNAYEQYF
.	TRBV10-3	TRBD1	TRBJ1-2	TGTGCCATCAGGCCGGGGACAGAGGCAAATGGCTACACCTTC	CAIRPGTEANGYTF
.	TRBV28	.	TRBJ2-3	TGTGCCAGCAGTTTGGGCGGCACAGATACGCAGTATTTT	CASSLGGTDTQYF
.	TRBV19	TRBD1	TRBJ2-7	TGTGCCAGTAGTATGGACAGGTCTACCTACGAGCAGTACTTC	CASSMDRSTYEQYF
.	TRBV5-6	.	TRBJ1-1	TGTGCCAGCAGCTGGGCGGCGCTCGGGGGACAGAACACTGAAGCTTTCTTT	CASSWAALGGQNTEAFF
.	TRBV6-5	.	TRBJ1-1	TGTGCCAGCAGTGGATCGGCCAAAATGAACACTGAAGCATTCTTT	CASSGSAKMNTEAFF
.	TRBV6-5	.	TRBJ1-1	TGTGCCAGCAGTCTGTCAGGAGATATGAACACTGAAGCTTTCTTT	CASSLSGDMNTEAFF
.	TRBV6-1	.	TRBJ1-6	TGTGCCAGCAGTGAAGCGTCACCGTCCTTTGGGCCCCTCCACTTT	CASSEASPSFGPLHF
.	TRBV11-3	.	TRBJ2-1	TGTGCCAGCAGCTTAGGTCACGGGGGGCCCAATTACAATGAGCAGTTCTTC	CASSLGHGGPNYNEQFF
.	TRBV6-1	.	TRBJ2-1	TGTGCCAGCAAAGAGTCCACATACAATGAGCAGTTCTTC	CASKESTYNEQFF
.	TRBV6-1	.	TRBJ2-1	TGTGCCAGCAGTGAGACGGATCGGTCCTACAATGAGCAGTTCTTC	CASSETDRSYNEQFF
few	TRBV11-3	.	TRBJ2-1	TGTGCCAGCAGCAGAGGCTTCTCCTACAATGAGCAGTTCTTC	CASSRGFSYNEQFF
.	TRBV5-6	.	TRBJ1-5	TGTGCCAGCAGCTTGGACCGGCAGGACAATCAGCCCCAGCATTTT	CASSLDRQDNQPQHF
.	TRBV6-5	.	TRBJ1-2	TGTGCCAGCAGTGAAGAAGACATCCTCTGGGGCTACACCTTC	CASSEEDILWGYTF
.	TRBV5-4	.	TRBJ1-2	TGTGCCAGCCTAGGACAGATAGATAGTGGCTACACCTTC	CASLGQIDSGYTF
.	TRBV27	TRBD1	TRBJ1-4	TGTGCCAGCAGTTCGAGGGGGCAGGGCCGTGAAAAACTGTTTTTT	CASSSRGQGREKLFF
.	TRBV6-6	TRBD1	TRBJ1-6	TGTGCCAGCGGGGGACAGGATTTTTCACCCCTCCACTTT	CASGGQDFSPLHF
.	TRBV6-5	.	TRBJ2-1	TGTGCCAGCAGTTATGACCATTACAATGAGCAGTTCTTC	CASSYDHYNEQFF
.	TRBV5-1	.	TRBJ2-7	TGCGCCAGCAGCTTGGAGGGCTACGAGCAGTACTTC	CASSLEGYEQYF
.	TRBV15	TRBD1	TRBJ1-5	TGTGCCACCAGCAGACAGACAGGGGGCGCGGGTCAGCCCCAGCATTTT	CATSRQTGGAGQPQHF
.	TRBV5-1	TRBD2	TRBJ2-7	TGCGCCAGCAGCTTGGGTTCGCGGGGGGGCCTTTACTACGAGCAGTACTTC	CASSLGSRGGLYYEQYF
once	TRBV20-1	.	TRBJ2-1	TGCAGTGCTAGAGCCGACAATGAGCAGTTCTTC	CSARADNEQFF
.	TRBV27	.	TRBJ1-2	TGTGCCAGCAGAACTCCCGACAGGAGTAATGGCTACACCTTC	CASRTPDRSNGYTF